These 17 T cell receptor beta chains came from one sample sequenced in a study of blood T cell repertoires in COVID-19. The assay was immunoSEQ multiplex PCR, and TCRdb's table has in-frame clones only and misses some. The sample lists 66,000 or so clones, approximately 86% seen once, with approximately 7.2% in the top ten. The sequenced sample was peripheral blood. The receptor set was obtained from a man aged 50 to 59 with active COVID-19.

The chain joins TRBV28 to TRBJ2-1; 8 bases map to TRBD1. Trimming took 6 bases from V and 2 from J; bases not matched to a gene: 6. Per the germline V gene, CDR1 is MDHEN and CDR2 is SYDVKM. This CDR3 has 15 amino acids. The CDR3 DNA reads TGTGCCAGCAGCCCTAGACAGGGGCCCTACAATGAGCAGTTCTTC. As protein: CASSPRQGPYNEQFF.

In DNA form, the CDR3 reads TGTGCCAGCAGCTTAGTTTTAACCGGGGAGCTGTTTTTT. As protein: CASSLVLTGELFF. The chain joins TRBV7-2 to TRBJ2-2; no firm D call. Germline CDR1 and CDR2: SGHTA and FQGNSA. The CDR3 runs 13 residues. Trimming cost V 1 base and J 5 bases, with 5 bases left between them.

The rearrangement uses TRBV18 and TRBJ1-6, with 10 nucleotides matching TRBD1. Germline trimming cut 3 bases from V and 9 bases from J; bases unmatched to any gene: 5. Per germline, CDR1 KGHSH and CDR2 LQKENI. The CDR3 has 15 residues. The DNA for the CDR3 is TGTGCCAGCTCACCCGGGACAGGGGTGGGTTCACCCCTCCACTTT. Protein sequence: CASSPGTGVGSPLHF.

V and J are TRBV6-1 and TRBJ2-7; D may be TRBD1 (6 bases). Trimming removed 0 bases from V and 1 base from J, with 10 bases in between. Germline V gene data show CDR1 as MNHNS and CDR2 as SASEGT. This CDR3 comprises 15 residues. CDR3: CASSEAGGRSYEQYV. CDR3 coding DNA: TGTGCCAGCAGTGAAGCAGGGGGTAGGTCCTACGAGCAGTACGTC.

The rearrangement joins TRBV6-6 to TRBJ1-5; D is uncertain. The germline gives CDR1 MNHNY, CDR2 SVGAGI (reference sequence). V gave up 6 bases and J gave up 1 base, with 10 bases separating them. The CDR3 runs 14 residues. Here the CDR3 reads CASSYITSNQPQHF. The CDR3 DNA follows: TGTGCCAGCAGCTATATCACGAGCAATCAGCCCCAGCATTTT.

The chain combines TRBV23-1 with TRBJ2-1; perhaps TRBD1 as D (5 bases). TRBV23-1 is designated an ORF whose function remains uncertain. The V gene lost 9 bases and the J gene lost 9 bases, with 12 bases spanning the gap. This CDR3 has 11 residues. The CDR3 coding sequence is TGCGCCAGGCCAGGGTTCCCTGAGCAGTTCTTC. Its protein product is CARPGFPEQFF.

This clone has more than one count but fewer than ten. V usage is TRBV28 and J usage is TRBJ2-7; TRBD2 matches at 9 bases. In germline, CDR1 is MDHEN, CDR2 SYDVKM. V lost 2 bases to trimming and J lost 7 bases; unmatched junction nucleotides: 12. This CDR3 spans 16 amino acids. CDR3 amino acids: CASSLEGGRREGEQYV. CDR3 DNA sequence: TGTGCCAGCAGTTTAGAGGGGGGACGGCGGGAGGGTGAGCAGTACGTC.

The V call is TRBV18, the J call TRBJ2-5, with D tentatively TRBD2 (7 bases). CDR1 is KGHSH and CDR2 is LQKENI in the germline V gene. V was shortened by 5 bases and J by 5 bases, with 12 bases between the two germline ends. The CDR3 has 13 amino acids. The DNA for the CDR3 is TGTGCCAGCTCATCACAGGGAGGGGAGACCCAGTACTTC. It codes for CASSSQGGETQYF. The full variable domain, with the rest looked up from reference TRBV18 and TRBJ2-5, is NAGVMQNPRHLVRRRGQEARLRCSPMKGHSHVYWYRQLPEEGLKFMVYLQKENIIDESGMPKERFSAEFPKEGPSILRIQQVVRGDSAAYFCASSSQGGETQYFGPGTRLLVL.

A single count supports this clone. The genes are TRBV3-1 (or the pseudogene TRBV3-2) and TRBJ1-1; TRBD1 aligns across 10 bases. After removal of 1 base from V and 4 bases from J, the junction contained 9 bases not matched to a gene. Germline loops: CDR1 LGHDT, CDR2 YNNKEL (reference sequence). The CDR3 is made up of 17 amino acids. CDR3 sequence reads: CASSQGGQGIYGTEAFF. The CDR3 DNA is TGTGCCAGCAGCCAAGGGGGACAGGGGATATACGGCACTGAAGCTTTCTTT.

J is TRBJ1-2 and V is TRBV6-1, with D possibly matching TRBD1 (5 bases). Germline values: CDR1 MNHNS, CDR2 SASEGT. The V end was cut by 1 base, the J end by 8 bases, with 11 bases between. CDR3 length: 13 amino acids. CDR3 DNA: TGTGCCAGCAGTGAAGTTGGAGGGACCGGCTACACCTTC. It yields the protein CASSEVGGTGYTF.

The chain carries TRBV3-1 (or the pseudogene TRBV3-2) and TRBJ2-1; 14 bases map to TRBD2. CDR1 is LGHDT, CDR2 YNNKEL, per germline (reference sequence). The length of the CDR3 is 13 residues. The ends lost 0 bases at V and 15 bases at J; junction bases unmatched: 1. CDR3 sequence: CASSQDGTSGGFF. As DNA, the CDR3 is TGTGCCAGCAGCCAAGACGGGACTAGCGGGGGGTTCTTC.

V gene TRBV7-9 combines with J gene TRBJ1-1, with no clear D. CDR3 length: 16 residues. Trimming pared 7 bases from V and 6 bases from J, leaving 24 bases between. Germline CDR1 SEHNR, CDR2 FQNEAQ (reference sequence). The CDR3 DNA reads as TGTGCCAGCACCATACGCCCGAGAGGAACCGAACCTGAAGCTTTCTTT. Translation: CASTIRPRGTEPEAFF.

This rearrangement joins TRBV6-6 to TRBJ2-7, with TRBD1 matching over 10 bases. The CDR3 consists of 16 residues. In germline, CDR1 is MNHNY, CDR2 SVGAGI (reference sequence). Losses at the gene ends were 6 bases for V and 4 bases for J; bases not matched to a gene: 12. The CDR3 DNA reads as TGTGCCAGCAGGTCTACATCCGGGACAGGGGTATACGAGCAGTACTTC. This gives the protein CASRSTSGTGVYEQYF.

This clone has more than one count but fewer than ten. The chain is built from TRBV9 and TRBJ2-2; 8 bases align to TRBD2. The junction had 10 bases not matched to a gene; V was cut back by 0 bases and J by 6 bases. Germline CDR1 SGDLS, CDR2 YYNGEE. This CDR3 spans 17 amino acids. The CDR3: CASSVGSPSGSPGELFF. The CDR3 coding sequence is TGTGCCAGCAGCGTAGGATCCCCTAGCGGGTCTCCCGGGGAGCTGTTTTTT.

The chain recombines TRBV19 with TRBJ2-1, with 9 bases aligning to TRBD2. Trimming cost V 4 bases and J 2 bases; bases outside gene matches: 6. The germline gives CDR1 LNHDA, CDR2 SQIVND (reference sequence). The CDR3 covers 16 residues. The CDR3 DNA reads as TGTGCCAGTAGTAAGGCGACTAGCGGACCCTACAATGAGCAGTTCTTC. Its translation is CASSKATSGPYNEQFF.

The chain uses TRBV11-2 and TRBJ1-1; 9 positions match TRBD1. Germline CDR1 SGHAT, CDR2 FQNNGV. There are 16 residues in the CDR3. V dropped 5 bases and J dropped 0; count of bases not matched to a gene: 7. CDR3 region: CASSLWTGAMNTEAFF. CDR3 coding DNA: TGTGCCAGCAGCCTATGGACAGGGGCCATGAACACTGAAGCTTTCTTT.

In its sample, this clone was seen once. The gene calls are TRBV3-1 (or the pseudogene TRBV3-2) and TRBJ1-6; 9 positions match TRBD1. CDR3 size: 14 residues. V lost 4 bases to trimming and J lost 9 bases; unmatched junction nucleotides: 4. Germline V gene sequence: CDR1 LGHDT, CDR2 YNNKEL (reference sequence). CDR3: CASSPYRGLSPLHF. The DNA for the CDR3 is TGTGCCAGCAGCCCCTACAGGGGGCTTTCACCCCTCCACTTT.